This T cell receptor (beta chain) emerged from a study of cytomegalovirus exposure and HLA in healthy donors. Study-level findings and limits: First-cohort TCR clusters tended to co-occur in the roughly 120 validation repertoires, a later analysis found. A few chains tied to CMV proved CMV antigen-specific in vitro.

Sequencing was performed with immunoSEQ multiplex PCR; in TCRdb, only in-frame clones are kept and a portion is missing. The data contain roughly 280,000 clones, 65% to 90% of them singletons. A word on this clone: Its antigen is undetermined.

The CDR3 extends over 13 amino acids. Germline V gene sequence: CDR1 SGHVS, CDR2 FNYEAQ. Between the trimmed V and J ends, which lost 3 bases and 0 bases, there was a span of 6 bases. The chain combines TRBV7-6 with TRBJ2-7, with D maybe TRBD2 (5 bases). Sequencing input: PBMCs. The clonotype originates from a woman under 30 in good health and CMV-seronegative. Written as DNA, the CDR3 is TGTGCCAGCAGCTTGAGCGGCTCCTACGAGCAGTACTTC. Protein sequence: CASSLSGSYEQYF.